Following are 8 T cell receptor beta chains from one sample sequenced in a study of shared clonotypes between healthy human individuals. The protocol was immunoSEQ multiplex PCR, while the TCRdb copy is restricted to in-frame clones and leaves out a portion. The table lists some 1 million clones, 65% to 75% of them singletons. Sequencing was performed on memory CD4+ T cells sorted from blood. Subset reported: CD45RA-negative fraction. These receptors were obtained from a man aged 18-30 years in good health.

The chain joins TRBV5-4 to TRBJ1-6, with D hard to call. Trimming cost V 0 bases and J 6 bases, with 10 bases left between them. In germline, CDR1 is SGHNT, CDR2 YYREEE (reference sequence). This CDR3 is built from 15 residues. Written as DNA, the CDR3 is TGTGCCAGCAGCTTGGCCGCAGGATCTAATTCACCCCTCCACTTT. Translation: CASSLAAGSNSPLHF.

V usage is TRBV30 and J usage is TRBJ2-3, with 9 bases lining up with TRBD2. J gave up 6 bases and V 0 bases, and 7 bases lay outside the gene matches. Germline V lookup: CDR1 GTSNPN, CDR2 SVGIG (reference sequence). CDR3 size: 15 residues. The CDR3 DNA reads TGTGCCTGGAGTGTACTGGCGGGGGGGGCGGATACGCAGTATTTT. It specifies CAWSVLAGGADTQYF.

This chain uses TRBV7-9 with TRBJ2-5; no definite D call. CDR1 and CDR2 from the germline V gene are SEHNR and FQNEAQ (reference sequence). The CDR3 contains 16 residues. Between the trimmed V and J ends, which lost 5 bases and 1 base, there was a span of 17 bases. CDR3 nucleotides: TGTGCCAGCAGCCTAAGCAGCGCCCAAATCCAAGAGACCCAGTACTTC. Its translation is CASSLSSAQIQETQYF.

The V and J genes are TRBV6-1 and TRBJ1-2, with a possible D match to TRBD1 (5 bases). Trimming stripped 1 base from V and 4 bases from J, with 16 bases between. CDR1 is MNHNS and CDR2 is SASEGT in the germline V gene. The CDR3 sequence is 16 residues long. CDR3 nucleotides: TGTGCCAGCAGTGAAGGTTGGCTGTCAGGGACCTATGGCTACACCTTC. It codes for CASSEGWLSGTYGYTF.

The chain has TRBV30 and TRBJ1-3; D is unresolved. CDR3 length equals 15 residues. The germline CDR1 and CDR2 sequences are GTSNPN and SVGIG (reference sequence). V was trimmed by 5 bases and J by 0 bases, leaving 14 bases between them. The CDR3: CAWSETRSSGNTIYF. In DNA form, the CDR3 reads TGTGCCTGGTCTGAAACCCGCAGCTCTGGAAACACCATATATTTT.

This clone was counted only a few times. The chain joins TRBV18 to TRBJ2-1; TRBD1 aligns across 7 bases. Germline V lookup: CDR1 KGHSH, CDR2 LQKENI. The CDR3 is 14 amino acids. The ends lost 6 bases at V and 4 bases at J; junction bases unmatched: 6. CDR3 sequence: CASSPGQLYNEQFF. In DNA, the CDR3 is TGTGCCAGCTCCCCGGGACAGCTATACAATGAGCAGTTCTTC.

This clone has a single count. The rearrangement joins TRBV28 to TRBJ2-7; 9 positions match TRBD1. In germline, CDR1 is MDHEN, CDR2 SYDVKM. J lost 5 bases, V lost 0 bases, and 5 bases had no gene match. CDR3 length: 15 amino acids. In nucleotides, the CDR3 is TGTGCCAGCAGTTTATGGGACAGGGGTCTCGACGAGCAGTACTTC. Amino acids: CASSLWDRGLDEQYF.

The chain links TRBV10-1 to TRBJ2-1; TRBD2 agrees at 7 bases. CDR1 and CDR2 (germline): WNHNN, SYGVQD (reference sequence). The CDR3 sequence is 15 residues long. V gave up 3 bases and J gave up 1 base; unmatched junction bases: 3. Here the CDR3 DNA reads TGCGCCAGCAGTGACGGACTAGGATCCTACAATGAGCAGTTCTTC. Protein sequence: CASSDGLGSYNEQFF.